The 7 T cell receptor beta chains below were found in one sample sequenced in a study of Graves' ophthalmopathy and Graves' hyperthyroidism. Transcripts of RNA were the source for amplifying TCR beta CDR3 regions. RT-PCR was first run with HTBI primers, then multiplex PCR in a second round. One entry per CDR3 protein results from TCRdb running MiXCR on the multiplex PCR reads. The sample has about 210,000 distinct CDR3 sequences, 29% seen once; the top ten hold 9.1%. Material for sequencing was peripheral blood. Every receptor here comes from a man aged 50 to 60 with Graves' ophthalmopathy.

The chain carries TRBV28 and TRBJ2-5; TRBD2 might be the D (5 bases). Germline CDR1 is MDHEN and CDR2 is SYDVKM. This CDR3 has 14 residues. V lost 7 bases, J lost 1 base, and 13 bases lay in between. This CDR3 reads CASKGGAVQETQYF. CDR3 in DNA: TGTGCCAGCAAGGGTGGAGCGGTCCAAGAGACCCAGTACTTC.

This clonotype has at least ten counts. The CDR3 DNA follows: TGTGCCAGCGGTTCCGGCCTAGCGGGAGGGCTAAGCACAGATACGCAGTATTTT. It yields the protein CASGSGLAGGLSTDTQYF. The rearrangement uses TRBV12-3 or TRBV12-4 and TRBJ2-3; 12 bases align to TRBD2. The CDR3 has 18 residues. The junction had 12 bases not matched to a gene; V was cut back by 8 bases and J by 0 bases.

This clonotype was counted at least ten times. The V gene is TRBV7-3, the J gene TRBJ2-5; D not resolved. Trimming removed 1 base at V and 5 bases at J, with 8 bases between. Germline lookup yields CDR1 SGHTA and CDR2 FQGTGA. The CDR3 spans 13 residues. The CDR3 DNA reads TGTGCCAGCAGCTTAAGCTGGCGGGAGACCCAGTACTTC. Encoded protein: CASSLSWRETQYF.

This clonotype was observed at least ten times. This rearrangement joins TRBV7-3 to TRBJ2-5; 7 nucleotides match TRBD1. The CDR3 is 15 residues long. Germline trimming cut 4 bases from V and 1 base from J; bases unmatched to any gene: 6. CDR1 and CDR2 from the germline V gene are SGHTA and FQGTGA. The CDR3 loop is CASSSQQGTQETQYF. CDR3 in DNA: TGTGCCAGCAGCTCCCAACAGGGGACCCAAGAGACCCAGTACTTC. The whole variable domain, filled in from reference TRBV7-3 and TRBJ2-5, reads GAGVSQTPSNKVTEKGKYVELRCDPISGHTALYWYRQSLGQGPEFLIYFQGTGAADDSGLPNDRFFAVRPEGSVSTLKIQRTERGDSAVYLCASSSQQGTQETQYFGPGTRLLVL.

This clonotype has ten or more counts. The chain couples TRBV6-2 or TRBV6-3 to TRBJ2-5, with D maybe TRBD2 (6 bases). The V gene lost 6 bases and the J gene lost 3 bases, with 11 bases spanning the gap. The CDR3 covers 13 residues. The V gene's germline CDR1 is MNHEY and CDR2 SVGEGT. The CDR3 nucleotides are TGTGCCAGCAGGGCTTGGGGGGAAGAGACCCAGTACTTC. It yields the protein CASRAWGEETQYF.

Ten or more counts support this clonotype. The gene calls are TRBV11-2 and TRBJ2-7, with D perhaps TRBD1 (5 bases). Germline lookup yields CDR1 SGHAT and CDR2 FQNNGV. CDR3 size: 14 residues. With 6 bases removed from V and 1 base from J, the gap between germline ends came to 13 bases. The CDR3 loop is CASSTGRPSYEQYF. CDR3 nucleotide sequence: TGTGCCAGCAGTACAGGACGGCCTTCCTACGAGCAGTACTTC.

The DNA for the CDR3 is TGTGCCAGCAGCCGCGACGCAAACACTGAAGCTTTCTTT. Its translation is CASSRDANTEAFF. The V call is TRBV12-3 or TRBV12-4, the J call TRBJ1-1; D uncertain. The CDR3 is made up of 13 amino acids. Trimming cost V 6 bases and J 2 bases, with 10 bases left between them.